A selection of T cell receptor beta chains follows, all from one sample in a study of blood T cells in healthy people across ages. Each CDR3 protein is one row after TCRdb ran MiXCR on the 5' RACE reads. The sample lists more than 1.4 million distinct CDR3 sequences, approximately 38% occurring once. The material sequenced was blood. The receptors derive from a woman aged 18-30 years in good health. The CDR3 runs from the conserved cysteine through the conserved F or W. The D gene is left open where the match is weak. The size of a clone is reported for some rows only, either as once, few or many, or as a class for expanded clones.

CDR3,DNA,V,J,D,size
CASSYFGGAKKETQYF,TGTGCCAGCAGTTACTTCGGGGGGGCTAAAAAAGAGACCCAGTACTTC,TRBV6-5,TRBJ2-5,TRBD2,NA
CAGSLRSGGARSTDTQYF,TGTGCCGGCAGCTTAAGGAGCGGGGGGGCCAGGAGCACAGATACGCAGTATTTT,TRBV7-2,TRBJ2-3,TRBD2,NA
CARSFTSEQTQYF,TGTGCCCGCAGTTTCACTAGCGAGCAGACCCAGTACTTC,TRBV6-5,TRBJ2-5,TRBD2,NA
CSVDGGKEDYTF,TGCAGCGTTGATGGCGGGAAGGAGGACTACACCTTC,TRBV29-1,TRBJ1-2,NA,once
CASSPGETLYF,TGTGCCAGCAGCCCGGGGGAGACCCTGTACTTC,TRBV6-6,TRBJ2-7,NA,NA
CSAGNLAGAYEQYF,TGCAGTGCTGGAAACCTAGCGGGAGCCTACGAGCAGTACTTC,TRBV20-1,TRBJ2-7,TRBD2,few
CASSSGTSGAKGELMVNEQFF,TGTGCCAGCAGCTCCGGGACTAGCGGGGCGAAAGGCGAATTAATGGTTAATGAGCAGTTCTTC,TRBV11-1,TRBJ2-1,TRBD2,NA
CASSLNHGTDTQYF,TGTGCCAGCAGCCTGAACCATGGCACAGATACGCAGTATTTT,TRBV7-9,TRBJ2-3,NA,NA
CASSTGVAGNTIYF,TGTGCCAGCAGTACAGGGGTCGCTGGAAACACCATATATTTT,TRBV12-3/TRBV12-4,TRBJ1-3,TRBD1,NA
CASRDRQGLDTQYF,TGTGCCAGCAGGGACCGACAGGGATTAGATACGCAGTATTTT,TRBV6-6,TRBJ2-3,TRBD1,NA
CASSSRTSGGLETQYF,TGTGCCAGCAGCTCAAGGACTAGCGGGGGGTTAGAGACCCAGTACTTC,TRBV7-2,TRBJ2-5,TRBD2,NA
CSVPQGRNYGYTF,TGCAGTGTACCACAGGGACGGAACTATGGCTACACCTTC,TRBV20-1,TRBJ1-2,NA,NA
CASSLAIPGDRVNYEQFF,TGTGCCAGCAGCTTAGCGATACCCGGGGACAGGGTTAATTATGAGCAGTTCTTC,TRBV7-8,TRBJ2-1,TRBD1,NA
CASSAGQADTDTQYF,TGCGCCAGCAGCGCCGGACAGGCGGACACAGATACGCAGTATTTT,TRBV10-2,TRBJ2-3,TRBD1,NA
CASSPDRALKGYTF,TGTGCCAGCAGTCCGGACAGGGCTCTGAAAGGCTACACCTTC,TRBV12-3/TRBV12-4,TRBJ1-2,TRBD1,few
CASIPGGLSGDQNEQFF,TGTGCCAGCATCCCCGGGGGACTATCGGGAGATCAGAATGAGCAGTTCTTC,TRBV7-9,TRBJ2-1,TRBD2,NA
CASSQVPLGSYNEQFF,TGCGCCAGCAGCCAAGTACCGCTCGGTTCCTACAATGAGCAGTTCTTC,TRBV4-1,TRBJ2-1,NA,NA
CASSCGGAYEQYF,TGTGCCAGCAGCTGCGGAGGCGCCTACGAGCAGTACTTC,TRBV7-9,TRBJ2-7,NA,NA
CASSETGRFLGQYF,TGTGCCAGCAGCGAAACGGGACGGTTTTTGGGGCAGTACTTC,TRBV14,TRBJ2-7,NA,few